These 29 T cell receptor beta chains were all obtained from the same sample, sequenced in a study of blood T cell repertoires in COVID-19. Produced via immunoSEQ multiplex PCR; TCRdb's table is partial and in-frame only. The sample carries hundreds of thousands of clones, nearly 90% recorded once. The sample was PBMCs or T cells enriched from blood (not recorded which). Source of these receptors: a young man who had been exposed to COVID-19.

This chain uses TRBV19 with TRBJ2-1; 11 bases align to TRBD2. The CDR3 extends over 15 amino acids. CDR1 is LNHDA, CDR2 SQIVND, per germline (reference sequence). V lost 1 base to trimming and J lost 10 bases; unmatched junction nucleotides: 6. CDR3: CASSIVVAGGQEQFF. DNA of the CDR3: TGTGCCAGTAGTATAGTAGTAGCGGGGGGGCAAGAGCAGTTCTTC. Supplemented by reference TRBV19 and TRBJ2-1, the full variable domain reads DGGITQSPKYLFRKEGQNVTLSCEQNLNHDAMYWYRQDPGQGLRLIYYSQIVNDFQKGDIAEGYSVSREKKESFPLTVTSAQKNPTAFYLCASSIVVAGGQEQFFGPGTRLTVL.

CDR3 in amino acids: CASSWSAPDTQYF. In DNA form, the CDR3 reads TGCGCCAGCAGCTGGAGCGCCCCAGATACGCAGTATTTT. V usage is TRBV5-1 and J usage is TRBJ2-3; the D is unclear. The CDR3 is 13 residues long. Germline V gives CDR1 SGHRS, CDR2 YFSETQ. V was cut by 3 bases and J by 4 bases, with 9 bases left in between.

V is TRBV7-9 and J is TRBJ2-1, with 7 bases aligning to TRBD1. After removal of 5 bases from V and 7 bases from J, the junction contained 11 bases not matched to a gene. The CDR3 contains 15 residues. CDR1 is SEHNR and CDR2 is FQNEAQ in the germline V gene (reference sequence). Here the CDR3 DNA reads TGTGCCAGCAGCCTCCAGACAGGGTCATGGAATGAGCAGTTCTTC. It translates to CASSLQTGSWNEQFF.

The rearrangement joins TRBV3-1 (or the pseudogene TRBV3-2) to TRBJ2-7; possible D gene TRBD2, 7 bases. CDR1 is LGHDT, CDR2 YNNKEL, per germline (reference sequence). Trimming left V 4 bases short and J 4 bases short, with 14 bases between. This CDR3 spans 14 amino acids. CDR3 loop: CASSRRGGGYEQYF. The CDR3 coding sequence is TGTGCCAGCAGCCGCCGAGGGGGGGGGTACGAGCAGTACTTC.

The chain is built from TRBV5-8 and TRBJ1-2, with D possibly matching TRBD1 (5 bases). Trimming stripped 3 bases from V and 3 bases from J, with 6 bases between. This CDR3 is built from 12 residues. Per the germline V gene, CDR1 is SGHTS and CDR2 is YDEGEE. The CDR3 DNA follows: TGTGCCAGCAGCTGGGGGGACTATGGCTACACCTTC. This encodes CASSWGDYGYTF.

The V and J genes are TRBV9 and TRBJ1-1; D might be TRBD1 (6 bases). V shed 5 bases and J shed 1 base, with 15 bases lying between them. The CDR3 spans 15 residues. In germline, CDR1 is SGDLS, CDR2 YYNGEE. CDR3 in amino acids: CASRDPGAGNTEAFF. The CDR3 DNA is TGTGCCAGCAGAGACCCAGGGGCTGGGAACACTGAAGCTTTCTTT.

The genes are TRBV9 and TRBJ1-3; D gene unclear. The ends were cut back, 4 bases at V and 1 base at J, with 15 bases in the middle. The length of the CDR3 is 16 residues. CDR1 is SGDLS, CDR2 YYNGEE, per germline. CDR3 region: CASSPDPGLSGNTIYF. The CDR3 nucleotides are TGTGCCAGCAGCCCAGACCCGGGTCTATCTGGAAACACCATATATTTT.

V gene TRBV9 combines with J gene TRBJ2-7; tentatively, D is TRBD1 (5 bases). The CDR3 is made up of 14 amino acids. From germline, CDR1 is SGDLS and CDR2 YYNGEE. The V and J ends lost 2 bases and 5 bases respectively, with 14 bases between them. CDR3 residues: CASSVTARFDEQYF. CDR3 bases: TGTGCCAGCAGCGTGACAGCACGGTTCGACGAGCAGTACTTC.

The rearrangement uses TRBV3-1 (or the pseudogene TRBV3-2) and TRBJ2-5; 11 bases map to TRBD2. V gave up 4 bases and J gave up 0 bases; unmatched junction bases: 7. Germline V gene sequence: CDR1 LGHDT, CDR2 YNNKEL (reference sequence). The CDR3 contains 17 residues. The CDR3 DNA is TGTGCCAGCAGCCCGCCACCGGGACTAGCGGACCAAGAGACCCAGTACTTC. The encoded protein is CASSPPPGLADQETQYF.

This clone has just one count. The V and J genes are TRBV9 and TRBJ1-6, with D perhaps matching TRBD1 (6 bases). The CDR3 sequence is 15 residues long. Germline CDR1 and CDR2: SGDLS and YYNGEE. V was clipped by 3 bases and J by 7 bases, with 14 bases between them. CDR3 sequence (DNA): TGTGCCAGCAGCGAGATGGGGGCCTCCAATTCACCCCTCCACTTT. Its translation: CASSEMGASNSPLHF.

This sequence joins TRBV2 and TRBJ1-2; D perhaps matches TRBD1 (5 bases). Per germline, CDR1 SNHLY and CDR2 FYNNEI. The V end lost 6 bases, the J end lost 2 bases, and 13 bases lay between the germline ends. CDR3 length: 14 residues. CDR3 sequence: CASSASTVNYGYTF. DNA of the CDR3: TGTGCCAGCAGCGCCTCGACAGTAAACTATGGCTACACCTTC.

This rearrangement joins TRBV3-1 (or the pseudogene TRBV3-2) to TRBJ1-1; no firm D call. The germline V gene has CDR1 LGHDT and CDR2 YNNKEL (reference sequence). CDR3 length: 14 residues. Between the trimmed V and J ends, which lost 3 bases and 1 base, there was a span of 9 bases. This CDR3 is CASSQSRGNTEAFF. CDR3 coding DNA: TGTGCCAGCAGCCAGTCCCGCGGGAACACTGAAGCTTTCTTT.

Here the CDR3 DNA reads TGTGCCAGCAGCAACCGGGACAGTTACAATGAGCAGTTCTTC. Protein product: CASSNRDSYNEQFF. The gene calls are TRBV7-9 and TRBJ2-1, with 7 nucleotides matching TRBD1. The trim removed 5 bases at V and 4 bases at J, leaving 5 bases unmatched. CDR3 length: 14 residues. In germline, CDR1 is SEHNR, CDR2 FQNEAQ (reference sequence).

This clone was observed a handful of times. This chain joins TRBV19 and TRBJ1-6; TRBD1 aligns across 9 bases. V gave up 5 bases and J gave up 7 bases; unmatched junction bases: 6. The CDR3 is made up of 15 amino acids. Per the germline V gene, CDR1 is LNHDA and CDR2 is SQIVND (reference sequence). CDR3 bases: TGTGCCAGTAGTGAACAGGGGGCGCGGAATTCACCCCTCCACTTT. Translating it yields CASSEQGARNSPLHF.

V is TRBV11-2 and J is TRBJ2-7; no firm D call. Germline CDR1 and CDR2: SGHAT and FQNNGV. CDR3 size: 12 residues. V was cut by 8 bases and J by 0 bases, with 8 bases left in between. CDR3 amino acids: CASGRFSYEQYF. The DNA for the CDR3 is TGTGCCAGCGGCAGGTTCTCCTACGAGCAGTACTTC.

This clone was picked up one time. The chain combines TRBV11-1 with TRBJ2-2; D is possibly TRBD2 (7 bases). V dropped 5 bases and J dropped 0 bases, with 10 bases sitting between them. CDR3 length equals 15 residues. The germline V gene has CDR1 SGHAT and CDR2 FQDESV (reference sequence). The CDR3 spells CASSIGGPNTGELFF. The CDR3 nucleotides read TGTGCCAGCAGCATCGGGGGGCCGAACACCGGGGAGCTGTTTTTT. The full variable domain, with the rest looked up from reference TRBV11-1 and TRBJ2-2, is EAEVAQSPRYKITEKSQAVAFWCDPISGHATLYWYRQILGQGPELLVQFQDESVVDDSQLPKDRFSAERLKGVDSTLKIQPAELGDSAMYLCASSIGGPNTGELFFGEGSRLTVL.

The chain recombines TRBV9 with TRBJ1-2; 8 nucleotides match TRBD1. Germline CDR1 reads SGDLS; CDR2 reads YYNGEE. J was trimmed by 5 bases and V by 4 bases; bases with no gene match: 10. The CDR3 length is 15 residues. DNA of the CDR3: TGTGCCAGCAGCTCGAGGCCCGGGACAGGATATGGCTACACCTTC. Encoded protein: CASSSRPGTGYGYTF.

The chain is built from TRBV5-1 and TRBJ1-1; 11 bases align to TRBD1. The germline gives CDR1 SGHRS, CDR2 YFSETQ. The CDR3 runs to 17 residues. The V and J ends lost 4 bases and 5 bases, in that order; junction bases with no gene match: 13. CDR3 DNA sequence: TGCGCCAGCAGCCGCCCCGGACAGGGGGCTATGCGGACTGAAGCTTTCTTT. Translating it yields CASSRPGQGAMRTEAFF.

The rearrangement uses TRBV14 and TRBJ2-1; no definite D call. V lost 4 bases, J lost 7 bases, and 11 bases lay in between. The CDR3 covers 13 residues. Germline V gene data show CDR1 as SGHDN and CDR2 as FVKESK. The CDR3 DNA reads TGTGCCAGCAGCCCCTCAAGGCGGAATGAGCAGTTCTTC. Protein product: CASSPSRRNEQFF.

V usage is TRBV11-2 and J usage is TRBJ1-4; D gene uncertain. Germline V gene sequence: CDR1 SGHAT, CDR2 FQNNGV. The CDR3 sequence is 17 residues long. V was trimmed by 2 bases and J by 0 bases, leaving 13 bases between them. The CDR3 sequence: CASSLYAGLTTNEKLFF. The CDR3 nucleotides read TGTGCCAGCAGCTTATACGCAGGCCTAACAACTAATGAAAAACTGTTTTTT.

The genes are TRBV9 and TRBJ1-1; D perhaps matches TRBD1 (6 bases). The CDR3 is 15 residues long. From germline, CDR1 is SGDLS and CDR2 YYNGEE. V lost 4 bases and J 11 bases, leaving 24 bases between the germline ends. The CDR3 DNA is TGTGCCAGCAGCTTTAGGCAGGGGACCACCGAGGAGGCTTTCTTT. Encoded protein: CASSFRQGTTEEAFF.

The rearrangement joins TRBV24-1 to TRBJ1-2; D not resolved. V lost 3 bases and J 5 bases, leaving 9 bases between the germline ends. Germline-derived CDR1 and CDR2 are KGHDR and SFDVKD. CDR3 size: 13 residues. CDR3 DNA: TGTGCCACCAGTGATGGCCGTTCGTATGGCTACACCTTC. Translated, it gives CATSDGRSYGYTF.

The rearrangement uses TRBV6-1 and TRBJ1-6, with D hard to call. Germline assignment: CDR1 MNHNS and CDR2 SASEGT. The CDR3 length is 17 residues. V lost 6 bases to trimming and J lost 0 bases, with 15 bases between them. CDR3 nucleotide sequence: TGTGCCAGCAGAGAAAAGGCAGGTCCCTCCTATAATTCACCCCTCCACTTT. Translated: CASREKAGPSYNSPLHF.

A single count supports this clone. The V call is TRBV5-1, the J call TRBJ2-3, with TRBD1 matching over 7 bases. The CDR3 runs 15 residues. Trimming took 4 bases from V and 2 from J; bases not matched to a gene: 7. From germline, CDR1 is SGHRS and CDR2 YFSETQ. CDR3 nucleotide sequence: TGCGCCAGCAGCCACAGGGGATTCGACACAGATACGCAGTATTTT. As protein: CASSHRGFDTDTQYF.

The gene calls are TRBV29-1 and TRBJ1-1; the D gene is possibly TRBD1 (5 bases). CDR3 length equals 13 residues. V was shortened by 6 bases and J by 1 base, with 12 bases between the two germline ends. Per germline, CDR1 SQVTM and CDR2 ANQGSEA. The CDR3 DNA reads as TGCAGCGTGGCGGACACTGAGAACACTGAAGCTTTCTTT. Protein product: CSVADTENTEAFF.

This clone came up once. This sequence joins TRBV7-9 and TRBJ1-1; D is uncertain. CDR3 length equals 13 residues. Between the trimmed V and J ends, which lost 6 bases and 5 bases, there was a span of 13 bases. Germline CDR1 SEHNR, CDR2 FQNEAQ (reference sequence). CDR3 amino acids: CASSNEGGTEAFF. The CDR3 region has the DNA TGTGCCAGCAGTAACGAAGGAGGAACTGAAGCTTTCTTT.

This clone was picked up one time. The gene calls are TRBV19 and TRBJ1-1; D unresolved. Trimming stripped 7 bases from V and 1 base from J, with 16 bases between. The CDR3 runs 15 residues. From germline, CDR1 is LNHDA and CDR2 SQIVND (reference sequence). Here the CDR3 reads CASTFSRGWNTEAFF. In DNA, the CDR3 is TGTGCCAGTACCTTTTCCCGGGGTTGGAACACTGAAGCTTTCTTT.

The V gene is TRBV27, the J gene TRBJ1-1, with a possible D match to TRBD1 (6 bases). The germline CDR1 and CDR2 sequences are MNHEY and SMNVEV (reference sequence). V gave up 7 bases and J gave up 10 bases, with 19 bases separating them. This CDR3 spans 13 amino acids. The CDR3 region is CASTAGGGTSAFF. The CDR3 DNA reads TGTGCCAGCACCGCCGGGGGGGGCACCTCAGCTTTCTTT.

The chain joins TRBV2 to TRBJ1-5; 8 bases agree with TRBD1. CDR1 SNHLY and CDR2 FYNNEI come from the germline V gene. With 7 bases clipped from V and 6 bases from J, the junction kept 8 bases outside the gene matches. This CDR3 comprises 14 residues. The CDR3 DNA reads TGTGCCAGCACCCTAGACAGGGGAAGTCAGCCCCAGCATTTT. It encodes CASTLDRGSQPQHF.